The 31 T cell receptor beta chains given below trace back to one sample, sequenced in a study of brain T cells in children with intractable seizures. Clones were sequenced by immunoSEQ multiplex PCR, and TCRdb holds only the in-frame ones, with some missing. The table records tens of thousands of clones, approximately 90% of them present only once. The specimen was peripheral blood, collected at surgery. These receptors originate from a girl aged 2-10 years with Rasmussen encephalitis and intractable seizures.

The V gene is TRBV19, the J gene TRBJ1-3; D uncertain. The CDR3 length is 11 residues. V was cut by 5 bases and J by 8 bases, with 7 bases left in between. The germline gives CDR1 LNHDA, CDR2 SQIVND (reference sequence). The CDR3 nucleotides read TGTGCCAGTAGTTCCGCCCACACCATATATTTT. Protein product: CASSSAHTIYF. The entire variable domain, with the rest obtained from reference TRBV19 and TRBJ1-3, is as follows: DGGITQSPKYLFRKEGQNVTLSCEQNLNHDAMYWYRQDPGQGLRLIYYSQIVNDFQKGDIAEGYSVSREKKESFPLTVTSAQKNPTAFYLCASSSAHTIYFGEGSWLTVV.

The chain employs TRBV27 and TRBJ2-5; D gene ambiguous. Per the germline V gene, CDR1 is MNHEY and CDR2 is SMNVEV (reference sequence). This CDR3 has 15 amino acids. Trimming pared 2 bases from V and 4 bases from J, leaving 14 bases between. The DNA of the CDR3 is TGTGCCAGCAGTTTAGCAGTCCGAGGCGGAGAGACCCAGTACTTC. It is translated as CASSLAVRGGETQYF.

The genes are TRBV14 and TRBJ1-1; D unresolved. Trimming took off 0 bases at V and 0 bases at J, with 5 bases between the two ends. Looked up from germline, CDR1 is SGHDN and CDR2 is FVKESK. The CDR3 has 14 amino acids. CDR3 DNA sequence: TGTGCCAGCAGCCAAGAACTTATGAACACTGAAGCTTTCTTT. Translated: CASSQELMNTEAFF.

V and J are TRBV27 and TRBJ2-3; D is undetermined. This CDR3 has 14 residues. Trimming shortened V by 3 bases and J by 3 bases, and 10 bases separated the two germline ends. CDR1 MNHEY and CDR2 SMNVEV come from the germline V gene (reference sequence). The CDR3 sequence: CASSLVAGTDTQYF. In DNA, the CDR3 is TGTGCCAGCAGTTTGGTGGCAGGAACAGATACGCAGTATTTT.

The chain is built from TRBV9 and TRBJ2-1, with a tentative D call TRBD2 (6 bases). Germline V gives CDR1 SGDLS, CDR2 YYNGEE. The ends were cut back, 0 bases at V and 2 bases at J, with 9 bases in the middle. The length of the CDR3 is 15 residues. CDR3 sequence reads: CASSVASGPYNEQFF. CDR3 nucleotide sequence: TGTGCCAGCAGCGTAGCCAGCGGGCCCTACAATGAGCAGTTCTTC.

The table lists this clone with a few counts. The chain recombines TRBV16 with TRBJ2-7; D remains unclear. Germline V gene data show CDR1 as KGHSY and CDR2 as FQNENV. The length of the CDR3 is 12 residues. Trimming removed 8 bases from V and 2 bases from J, with 10 bases in between. The CDR3, as DNA: TGTGCCAGCGGGCCCTTCACCTACGAGCAGTACTTC. This codes for CASGPFTYEQYF.

The J gene is TRBJ2-3, the V gene TRBV30, with unresolved D. Trimming left V 0 bases short and J 2 bases short, with 9 bases between. Germline V lookup: CDR1 GTSNPN, CDR2 SVGIG (reference sequence). The CDR3 consists of 14 residues. The CDR3 bases are TGTGCCTGGAGTGTACGTCCCTACACAGATACGCAGTATTTT. Its protein is CAWSVRPYTDTQYF.

The rearrangement uses TRBV5-4 and TRBJ1-1; D uncertain. This CDR3 spans 13 amino acids. The V gene's germline CDR1 is SGHNT and CDR2 YYREEE (reference sequence). V shed 0 bases and J shed 7 bases, with 10 bases lying between them. The CDR3 bases are TGTGCCAGCAGCTTGGTTAGGGAGAGTGAAGCTTTCTTT. This encodes CASSLVRESEAFF. The entire variable domain, with the rest obtained from reference TRBV5-4 and TRBJ1-1, is as follows: ETGVTQSPTHLIKTRGQQVTLRCSSQSGHNTVSWYQQALGQGPQFIFQYYREEENGRGNFPPRFSGLQFPNYSSELNVNALELDDSALYLCASSLVRESEAFFGQGTRLTVV.

The V call is TRBV2, the J call TRBJ2-7; no firm D call. V shed 2 bases and J shed 4 bases, with 12 bases lying between them. This CDR3 is 14 amino acids long. Germline CDR1 reads SNHLY; CDR2 reads FYNNEI. The CDR3 nucleotides read TGTGCCAGCAGTGAAAAGAGACACCCATACGAGCAGTACTTC. It codes for CASSEKRHPYEQYF. The variable domain in full, completed from reference TRBV2 and TRBJ2-7, reads EPEVTQTPSHQVTQMGQEVILRCVPISNHLYFYWYRQILGQKVEFLVSFYNNEISEKSEIFDDQFSVERPDGSNFTLKIRSTKLEDSAMYFCASSEKRHPYEQYFGPGTRLTVT.

The chain recombines TRBV28 with TRBJ2-5; 10 bases agree with TRBD1. This CDR3 region has 17 residues. The junction had 14 bases not matched to a gene; V was cut back by 7 bases and J by 3 bases. The germline gives CDR1 MDHEN, CDR2 SYDVKM. The CDR3 coding sequence is TGTGCCAGCAACCAATTCGGGACAGGGGCTTCCAAAGAGACCCAGTACTTC. Its translation is CASNQFGTGASKETQYF.

The chain employs TRBV7-9 and TRBJ2-1; a weak D match, TRBD1 (6 bases). Trimming shortened V by 4 bases and J by 5 bases, and 9 bases separated the two germline ends. Per germline, CDR1 SEHNR and CDR2 FQNEAQ (reference sequence). This CDR3 region has 13 residues. CDR3 coding DNA: TGTGCCAGCAGCTCTTGGACAGACAATGAGCAGTTCTTC. Translation gives CASSSWTDNEQFF.

This clone was found a few times. The chain recombines TRBV28 with TRBJ1-5; D is possibly TRBD1 (5 bases). The CDR3 sequence is 15 residues long. The germline gives CDR1 MDHEN, CDR2 SYDVKM. Trimming removed 3 bases at V and 6 bases at J, with 15 bases between. In DNA form, the CDR3 reads TGTGCCAGCAGTTTGGGACCCCAGGGAAGTCAGCCCCAGCATTTT. Protein: CASSLGPQGSQPQHF.

The CDR3 bases are TGTGCCAGCAGTGACGGGACATACAATGAGCAGTTCTTC. Protein product: CASSDGTYNEQFF. The chain has TRBV6-4 and TRBJ2-1, with D tentatively TRBD1 (6 bases). Trimming shortened V by 2 bases and J by 4 bases, and 6 bases separated the two germline ends. Germline V gene sequence: CDR1 MRHNA, CDR2 SNTAGT. This CDR3 region has 13 residues.

V gene TRBV2 combines with J gene TRBJ1-5, with unresolved D. The CDR3 has 12 residues. Trimming removed 7 bases at V and 5 bases at J, with 9 bases between. Germline CDR1 SNHLY, CDR2 FYNNEI. The CDR3 reads CASTVRDQPQHF. The CDR3 nucleotides are TGTGCCAGCACAGTTCGGGATCAGCCCCAGCATTTT.

The CDR3 DNA follows: TGTGCCAGCAGCTTAGTCTCGGGGGCTCTCAATCAGCCCCAGCATTTT. This gives the protein CASSLVSGALNQPQHF. V usage is TRBV7-2 and J usage is TRBJ1-5; TRBD1 is a possible D gene (6 bases). Germline V gene lookup returns CDR1 SGHTA and CDR2 FQGNSA. The CDR3 totals 16 residues. V lost 1 base, J lost 3 bases, and 13 bases lay in between.

This clone was counted once. The rearrangement links TRBV2 to TRBJ1-1; 8 bases align to TRBD1. The germline CDR1 and CDR2 sequences are SNHLY and FYNNEI. Trimming at V came to 6 bases and at J to 5 bases, leaving 8 bases not matched to a gene. CDR3 length: 14 amino acids. The CDR3 sequence is CASSLRQGRTEAFF. The CDR3 coding sequence is TGTGCCAGCAGCCTTAGACAGGGGAGGACTGAAGCTTTCTTT.

The chain uses TRBV10-1 and TRBJ2-3; 10 nucleotides agree with TRBD2. J gave up 4 bases and V 3 bases, and 10 bases lay outside the gene matches. The CDR3 runs to 17 residues. Germline values: CDR1 WNHNN, CDR2 SYGVQD (reference sequence). CDR3 sequence reads: CASSDLQRGGLADTQYF. Here the CDR3 DNA reads TGCGCCAGCAGTGATTTACAGCGGGGGGGCCTGGCAGATACGCAGTATTTT.

The gene calls are TRBV19 and TRBJ1-1; 8 nucleotides match TRBD1. The germline V gene encodes CDR1 LNHDA and CDR2 SQIVND (reference sequence). This CDR3 spans 16 amino acids. Trimming removed 4 bases from V and 4 bases from J; junction bases left unmatched: 11. The CDR3 protein is CASSSYPGGKVTEAFF. CDR3 DNA: TGTGCCAGTAGTAGTTATCCAGGGGGCAAGGTCACTGAAGCTTTCTTT.

V is TRBV12-3 or TRBV12-4 and J is TRBJ1-1, with D possibly TRBD1 on 5 matching bases. With 7 bases removed from V and 4 bases from J, the gap between germline ends came to 13 bases. This CDR3 has 13 residues. CDR3 sequence reads: CASTLIGGTEAFF. Written as DNA, the CDR3 is TGTGCCAGCACCCTAATCGGGGGCACTGAAGCTTTCTTT.

The chain is built from TRBV5-4 and TRBJ2-7, with no clear D. The V end lost 4 bases, the J end lost 7 bases, and 15 bases lay between the germline ends. The germline CDR1 and CDR2 sequences are SGHNT and YYREEE (reference sequence). This CDR3 is built from 13 residues. The CDR3 loop reads CASSPNRLGEQYF. In DNA form, the CDR3 reads TGTGCCAGCAGCCCCAATAGGCTGGGAGAGCAGTACTTC.

The V call is TRBV6-2 or TRBV6-3, the J call TRBJ2-1; 7 bases are shared with TRBD2. Trimming at V came to 2 bases and at J to 6 bases, leaving 16 bases not matched to a gene. The length of the CDR3 is 18 residues. CDR1 MNHEY and CDR2 SVGEGT come from the germline V gene. CDR3 sequence reads: CASSYTPLATNRGNEQFF. The CDR3 nucleotides are TGTGCCAGCAGTTACACCCCACTAGCGACAAATAGAGGCAATGAGCAGTTCTTC.

The J gene is TRBJ2-1, the V gene TRBV9, with 7 nucleotides matching TRBD1. The CDR3 runs 15 residues. After removal of 4 bases from V and 2 bases from J, the junction contained 6 bases not matched to a gene. Germline values: CDR1 SGDLS, CDR2 YYNGEE. The DNA of the CDR3 is TGTGCCAGCAGCCCCCAGGGGGACCCCTACAATGAGCAGTTCTTC. Its protein is CASSPQGDPYNEQFF. Full variable domain (rest looked up from reference TRBV9 and TRBJ2-1): DSGVTQTPKHLITATGQRVTLRCSPRSGDLSVYWYQQSLDQGLQFLIQYYNGEERAKGNILERFSAQQFPDLHSELNLSSLELGDSALYFCASSPQGDPYNEQFFGPGTRLTVL.

The chain recombines TRBV5-6 with TRBJ1-2, with 7 bases lining up with TRBD1. The germline V gene encodes CDR1 SGHDT and CDR2 YYEEEE. The junction had 3 bases not matched to a gene; V was cut back by 8 bases and J by 2 bases. This CDR3 spans 12 amino acids. In DNA form, the CDR3 reads TGTGCCAGTGGCAGGGGGAACTATGGCTACACCTTC. This codes for CASGRGNYGYTF. Using reference TRBV5-6 and TRBJ1-2 for the parts outside the CDR3, the full variable domain is DAGVTQSPTHLIKTRGQQVTLRCSPKSGHDTVSWYQQALGQGPQFIFQYYEEEERQRGNFPDRFSGHQFPNYSSELNVNALLLGDSALYLCASGRGNYGYTFGSGTRLTVV.

This clone was seen a single time. The gene calls are TRBV30 and TRBJ1-2; D gene unclear. Germline V gene sequence: CDR1 GTSNPN, CDR2 SVGIG (reference sequence). Between the trimmed V and J ends, which lost 2 bases and 4 bases, there was a span of 11 bases. CDR3 size: 13 residues. DNA for the CDR3: TGTGCCTGGAGTCCCTCGGACGGCTATGGCTACACCTTC. Translating it yields CAWSPSDGYGYTF.

The chain is built from TRBV4-1 and TRBJ2-2; D uncertain. The germline V and J ends were trimmed by 3 bases and 1 base, with 9 bases remaining between them. The CDR3 consists of 15 residues. Per the germline V gene, CDR1 is MGHRA and CDR2 is YSYEKL. Here the CDR3 DNA reads TGCGCCAGCAGCCAGGCAAAGCAGAACACCGGGGAGCTGTTTTTT. Encoded protein: CASSQAKQNTGELFF.

The J gene is TRBJ1-5, the V gene TRBV19, with D hard to call. Trimming took 0 bases from V and 5 from J, leaving 17 bases between them. This CDR3 is 17 amino acids long. Germline-derived CDR1 and CDR2 are LNHDA and SQIVND (reference sequence). The CDR3 is CASSIDLSWAIYQPQHF. In DNA, the CDR3 is TGTGCCAGTAGTATAGATCTATCGTGGGCGATTTATCAGCCCCAGCATTTT.

CDR3 nucleotide sequence: TGTGCCAGCAGCTTGGGGACAGGGTCGGAAGAAAAACTGTTTTTT. Amino acids: CASSLGTGSEEKLFF. The V call is TRBV5-4, the J call TRBJ1-4; TRBD1 matches at 8 bases. Trimming at V came to 0 bases and at J to 8 bases, leaving 6 bases not matched to a gene. The CDR3 sequence is 15 residues long. Germline CDR1 is SGHNT and CDR2 is YYREEE (reference sequence). The full variable domain, its missing parts supplied by reference TRBV5-4 and TRBJ1-4, is ETGVTQSPTHLIKTRGQQVTLRCSSQSGHNTVSWYQQALGQGPQFIFQYYREEENGRGNFPPRFSGLQFPNYSSELNVNALELDDSALYLCASSLGTGSEEKLFFGSGTQLSVL.

The V and J genes are TRBV19 and TRBJ1-5; D is unresolved. The CDR3 contains 15 residues. The germline V and J ends were trimmed by 7 bases and 4 bases, with 17 bases remaining between them. Germline V lookup: CDR1 LNHDA, CDR2 SQIVND (reference sequence). Written as DNA, the CDR3 is TGTGCCAGTAAAAGGGAGGCCCCAGCGAATCAGCCCCAGCATTTT. The encoded protein is CASKREAPANQPQHF.

The chain employs TRBV6-6 and TRBJ2-3; TRBD1 or TRBD2 may be the D gene (5 bases each). V was pared by 2 bases and J by 2 bases, with 8 bases between. Looked up from germline, CDR1 is MNHNY and CDR2 is SVGAGI (reference sequence). The CDR3 totals 14 residues. CDR3 DNA sequence: TGTGCCAGCAGTTACGAGGGGCCCACAGATACGCAGTATTTT. This sequence encodes CASSYEGPTDTQYF.

The chain employs TRBV28 and TRBJ1-2; 7 bases agree with TRBD1. Germline assignment: CDR1 MDHEN and CDR2 SYDVKM. V was clipped by 3 bases and J by 4 bases; unmatched bases: 17. The CDR3 is made up of 18 amino acids. CDR3 loop: CASSFYQLGGGRGYGYTF. For the CDR3, the DNA is TGTGCCAGCAGTTTTTATCAACTAGGAGGGGGCCGCGGCTATGGCTACACCTTC.

The chain carries TRBV7-9 and TRBJ2-3, with 13 bases identical to TRBD2. Germline CDR1 is SEHNR and CDR2 is FQNEAQ (reference sequence). J gave up 4 bases and V 4 bases, and 2 bases lay outside the gene matches. This CDR3 is 15 amino acids long. CDR3 region: CASSSTSGRSDTQYF. In nucleotides, the CDR3 is TGTGCCAGCAGCTCGACTAGCGGGAGGTCAGATACGCAGTATTTT.